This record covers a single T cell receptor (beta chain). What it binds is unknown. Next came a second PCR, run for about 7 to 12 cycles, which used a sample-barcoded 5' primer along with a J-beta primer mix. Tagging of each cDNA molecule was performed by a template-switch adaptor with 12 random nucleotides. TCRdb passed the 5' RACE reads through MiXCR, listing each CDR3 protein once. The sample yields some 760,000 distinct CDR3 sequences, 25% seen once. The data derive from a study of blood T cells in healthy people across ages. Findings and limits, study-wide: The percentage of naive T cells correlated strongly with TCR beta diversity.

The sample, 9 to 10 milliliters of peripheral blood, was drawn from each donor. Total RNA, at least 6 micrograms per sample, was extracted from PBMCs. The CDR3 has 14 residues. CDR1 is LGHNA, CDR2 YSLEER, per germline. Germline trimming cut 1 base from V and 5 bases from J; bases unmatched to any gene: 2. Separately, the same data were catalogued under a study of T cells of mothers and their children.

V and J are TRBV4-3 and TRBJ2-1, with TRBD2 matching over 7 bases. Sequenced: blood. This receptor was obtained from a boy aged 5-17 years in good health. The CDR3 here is CASSQVGGDNEQFF. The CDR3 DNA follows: TGCGCCAGCAGCCAAGTTGGGGGGGACAATGAGCAGTTCTTC.